The clone carrying this T cell receptor (beta chain) was detected only once. Its antigen remains unidentified. The data are from a study of T cell responses to AZD1222 COVID-19 vaccine. Pooled together were second doses at about 4 or about 12 weeks. TCRdb keeps only in-frame clones here, not all; method: immunoSEQ multiplex PCR. The data contain some 79,000 clones, 80% to 90% of them singletons. Overall study findings and caveats: Donors were mostly white British, more females; clonal diversity possibly underestimated. Spike-specific TCR repertoires showed rising breadth and depth after two AZD1222 doses. Along spike, vaccine-associated CD4 TCRs were found throughout, with dominance at 160-218 and 743-854.

The V end was cut by 3 bases, the J end by 6 bases, with 12 bases between. This CDR3 has 13 residues. Per germline, CDR1 DFQATT and CDR2 SNEGSKA (reference sequence). The rearrangement uses TRBV20-1 and TRBJ2-1; TRBD2 might be the D (6 bases). The origin of this receptor is an adult who received the AZD1222 COVID-19 vaccine. Sequenced material: peripheral blood, taken 28 days after the second AZD1222 dose. CDR3 DNA sequence: TGCAGTGCTAGTCGGAGGGAGGCCAATGAGCAGTTCTTC. Translated, it gives CSASRREANEQFF.